This entry concerns a single T cell receptor (beta chain). In the authors' methods: It was from reference gene primer amplification that nucleated cell counts were estimated. Assay used: immunoSEQ multiplex PCR; TCRdb lists only in-frame clones, some missing. V and J calls and clone size are those listed in that table; D and trimming were worked out from the DNA. The table lists roughly 180,000 clones, approximately 86% of them singletons. This sample is part of a study of blood T cell repertoires in COVID-19. CDR1 is SGHRS and CDR2 is YFSETQ in the germline V gene. Trimming cost V 3 bases and J 0 bases; bases outside gene matches: 0. The length of the CDR3 is 14 residues.

V is TRBV5-1 and J is TRBJ1-3, with 7 bases that match TRBD1. The source of this sequence is an elderly woman with active or convalescent COVID-19. Sequenced input: peripheral blood. The CDR3 protein is CASSWDSSGNTIYF. The DNA for the CDR3 is TGCGCCAGCAGCTGGGACAGCTCTGGAAACACCATATATTTT.